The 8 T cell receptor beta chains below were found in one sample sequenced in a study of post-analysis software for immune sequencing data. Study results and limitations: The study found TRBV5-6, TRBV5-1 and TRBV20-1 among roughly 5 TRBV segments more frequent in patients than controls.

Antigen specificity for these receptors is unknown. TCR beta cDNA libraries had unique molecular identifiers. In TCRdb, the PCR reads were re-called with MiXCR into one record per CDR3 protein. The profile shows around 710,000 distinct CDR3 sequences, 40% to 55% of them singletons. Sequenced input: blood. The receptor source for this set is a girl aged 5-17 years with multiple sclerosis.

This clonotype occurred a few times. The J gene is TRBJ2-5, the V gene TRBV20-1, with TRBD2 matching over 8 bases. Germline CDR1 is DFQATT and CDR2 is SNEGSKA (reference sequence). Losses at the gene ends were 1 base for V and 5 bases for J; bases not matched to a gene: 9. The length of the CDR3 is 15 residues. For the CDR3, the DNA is TGCAGTGCTAGAGGGGTAACTAGCGGTCGGGAGACCCAGTACTTC. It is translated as CSARGVTSGRETQYF.

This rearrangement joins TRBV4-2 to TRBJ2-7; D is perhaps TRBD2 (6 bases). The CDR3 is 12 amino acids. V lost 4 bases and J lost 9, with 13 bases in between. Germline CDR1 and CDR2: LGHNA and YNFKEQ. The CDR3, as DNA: TGTGCCAGCAGCCCGGAGGGTAGAGTGCAGTACTTC. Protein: CASSPEGRVQYF.

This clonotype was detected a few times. CDR3 in DNA: TGCAGCGTTGGGTCTAGCGGGATCTCCTACGAGCAGTACTTC. Its translation is CSVGSSGISYEQYF. The chain recombines TRBV29-1 with TRBJ2-7, with TRBD2 identical over 9 bases. CDR1 is SQVTM, CDR2 ANQGSEA, per germline. Trimming cost V 4 bases and J 0 bases; bases outside gene matches: 4. CDR3 length: 14 residues.

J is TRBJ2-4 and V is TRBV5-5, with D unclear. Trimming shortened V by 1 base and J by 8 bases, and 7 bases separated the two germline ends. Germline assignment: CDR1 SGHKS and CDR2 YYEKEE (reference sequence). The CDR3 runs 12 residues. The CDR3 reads CASSLNEDIQYF. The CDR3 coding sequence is TGTGCCAGCAGCTTGAATGAGGACATTCAGTACTTC.

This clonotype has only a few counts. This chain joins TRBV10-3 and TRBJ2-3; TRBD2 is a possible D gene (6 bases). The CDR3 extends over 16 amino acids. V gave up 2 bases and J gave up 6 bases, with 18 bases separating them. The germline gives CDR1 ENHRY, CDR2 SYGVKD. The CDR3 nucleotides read TGTGCCATCAGTGAGGATAAGCGGGTCCAAGGGGATACGCAGTATTTT. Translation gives CAISEDKRVQGDTQYF.

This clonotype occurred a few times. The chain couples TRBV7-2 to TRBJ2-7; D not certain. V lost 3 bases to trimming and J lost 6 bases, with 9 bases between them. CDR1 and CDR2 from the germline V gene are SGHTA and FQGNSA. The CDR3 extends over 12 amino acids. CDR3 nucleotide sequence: TGTGCCAGCAGCTTCGGGCGGTCCGAGCAGTACTTC. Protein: CASSFGRSEQYF.

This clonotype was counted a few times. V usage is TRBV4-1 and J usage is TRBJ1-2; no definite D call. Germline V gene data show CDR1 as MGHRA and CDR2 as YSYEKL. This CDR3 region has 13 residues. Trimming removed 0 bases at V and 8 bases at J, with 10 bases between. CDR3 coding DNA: TGCGCCAGCAGCCAAGAATTCATTCAAGGCTACACCTTC. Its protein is CASSQEFIQGYTF.

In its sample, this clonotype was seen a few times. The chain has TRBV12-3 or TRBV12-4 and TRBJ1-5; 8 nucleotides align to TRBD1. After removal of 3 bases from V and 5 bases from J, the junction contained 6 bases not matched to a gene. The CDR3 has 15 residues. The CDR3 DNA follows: TGTGCCAGCAGTTTCGCGGGACAGGCAGATCAGCCCCAGCATTTT. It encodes CASSFAGQADQPQHF.